This is a list of T cell receptor beta chains from one sample in a study of cytotoxic CD8 clonotypes in ibrutinib-treated CLL. Here immunoSEQ multiplex PCR was the method, and the copy in TCRdb shows in-frame clones only, minus some. The table has 130,000 or so clones, roughly 88% seen once; the top ten hold around 2%. The material sequenced was PBMCs, taken after 24 months of ibrutinib treatment. These receptors all come from a human donor with chronic lymphocytic leukemia. Each CDR3 is given with its conserved first and last residue. A D gene is named only where the DNA matches it firmly. For some rows the clone size is stated as once, few or many, or as a class when expanded; others skip it.

V	J	size	D	CDR3	DNA
TRBV19	TRBJ2-1	few	TRBD2	CASSKVAGENNEQFF	TGTGCCAGTAGTAAGGTAGCGGGGGAAAACAATGAGCAGTTCTTC
TRBV25-1	TRBJ2-5	NA	TRBD2	CASSEGGGAQETQYF	TGTGCCAGCAGTGAAGGGGGGGGAGCCCAAGAGACCCAGTACTTC
TRBV6-1	TRBJ1-4	NA	TRBD1	CASSVGQGTNEKLFF	TGTGCCAGCAGTGTCGGACAGGGGACTAATGAAAAACTGTTTTTT
TRBV28	TRBJ2-1	NA	NA	CASTPGWAPREQFF	TGTGCCAGCACCCCGGGTTGGGCCCCCCGTGAGCAGTTCTTC
TRBV28	TRBJ1-4	NA	NA	CASVDRDGNEKLFF	TGTGCCAGCGTTGACCGGGACGGTAATGAAAAACTGTTTTTT
TRBV18	TRBJ1-1	NA	NA	CASSPLANRVEAFF	TGTGCCAGCTCACCACTTGCCAACAGGGTTGAAGCTTTCTTT
TRBV19	TRBJ2-1	NA	NA	CATRVTRPHNEQFF	TGTGCCACCAGGGTGACAAGGCCCCACAATGAGCAGTTCTTC
TRBV28	TRBJ2-2	few	TRBD2	CASSSRLAGGPGELFF	TGTGCCAGCAGTTCGAGACTAGCGGGAGGCCCCGGGGAGCTGTTTTTT
TRBV2	TRBJ2-5	NA	NA	CASSEANQGLETQYF	TGTGCCAGCAGTGAAGCGAACCAGGGCCTAGAGACCCAGTACTTC
TRBV4-3	TRBJ2-5	NA	NA	CASSQDRGASWETQYF	TGCGCCAGCAGCCAAGATAGGGGGGCTTCGTGGGAGACCCAGTACTTC
TRBV7-2	TRBJ2-7	NA	NA	CASSVSGSYEQYF	TGTGCCAGCAGCGTCTCGGGATCCTACGAGCAGTACTTC
TRBV9	TRBJ1-5	NA	TRBD1	CASSVGQGGNQPQHF	TGTGCCAGCAGCGTAGGACAGGGAGGCAATCAGCCCCAGCATTTT
TRBV4-2	TRBJ2-2	NA	TRBD2	CASSLRGPAGGRSTGELFF	TGTGCCAGCAGCCTACGAGGACCAGCGGGGGGACGAAGTACCGGGGAGCTGTTTTTT